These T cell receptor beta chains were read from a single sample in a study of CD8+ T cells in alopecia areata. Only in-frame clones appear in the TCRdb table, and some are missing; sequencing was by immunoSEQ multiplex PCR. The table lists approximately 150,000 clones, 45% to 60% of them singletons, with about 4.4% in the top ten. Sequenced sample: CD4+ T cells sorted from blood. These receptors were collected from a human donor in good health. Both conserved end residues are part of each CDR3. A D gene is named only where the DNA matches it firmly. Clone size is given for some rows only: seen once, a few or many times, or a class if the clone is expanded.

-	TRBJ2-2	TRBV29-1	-	TGCAGCGCCGGGGTGGGAGAAGTCACCGGGGAGCTGTTTTTT	CSAGVGEVTGELFF
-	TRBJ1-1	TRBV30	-	TGTGCCTGGGCCGAGGAAGGTGAAGCTTTCTTT	CAWAEEGEAFF
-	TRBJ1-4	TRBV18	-	TGTGCCAGCTCGATGGGCTTAAGTGAAAAACTGTTTTTT	CASSMGLSEKLFF
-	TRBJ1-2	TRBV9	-	TGTGCCAGCAGCGCCCTCGAGGGCTATGGCTACACCTTC	CASSALEGYGYTF
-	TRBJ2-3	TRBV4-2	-	TGTGCCAGCAGCCTCCAGCGGACTAGCACAGATACGCAGTATTTT	CASSLQRTSTDTQYF
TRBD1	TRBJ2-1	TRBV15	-	TGTGCCACCAGATACGGGACAGGGGGGAGTGAGCAGTTCTTC	CATRYGTGGSEQFF
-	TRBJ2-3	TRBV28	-	TGTGCCAGCAGCTCCCTCGAGTTGTTCAGTGTCGATACGCAGTATTTT	CASSSLELFSVDTQYF
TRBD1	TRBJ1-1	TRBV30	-	TGTGCCTGGAGGGGACAGGGGACGACTGAAGCTTTCTTT	CAWRGQGTTEAFF
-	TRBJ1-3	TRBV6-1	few	TGTGCCAGCAGTGAATGGGGGGTGACTGGAAACACCATATATTTT	CASSEWGVTGNTIYF
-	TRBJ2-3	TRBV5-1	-	TGCGCCAGCAGCTTGAAGGGGAGCACAGATACGCAGTATTTT	CASSLKGSTDTQYF
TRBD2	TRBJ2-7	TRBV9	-	TGTGCCAGCAGCGCACTAGCGGGAGATACCTACGAGCAGTACTTC	CASSALAGDTYEQYF
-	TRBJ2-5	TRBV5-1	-	TGCGCCAGCAGCTTGGTTTACCAAGAGACCCAGTACTTC	CASSLVYQETQYF
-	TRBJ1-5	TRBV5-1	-	TGCGCCAGCAGCTTGGTTGGGGAAACTAAAGATCAGCCCCAGCATTTT	CASSLVGETKDQPQHF
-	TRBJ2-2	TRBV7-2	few	TGTGCCAGCAGCTTCGGCCCCGGGGAGCTGTTTTTT	CASSFGPGELFF
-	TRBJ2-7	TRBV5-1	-	TGCGCCAGCAGCTTGGAGACGGGCGGCCGCTCCTACGAGCAGTACTTC	CASSLETGGRSYEQYF
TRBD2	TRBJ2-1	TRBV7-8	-	TGTGCCAGCAGCTTCAGCGGGGCGGGCAATGAGCAGTTCTTC	CASSFSGAGNEQFF
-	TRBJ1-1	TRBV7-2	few	TGTGCCAGCAGCAGTGCAGGGCGAGAGACTGAAGCTTTCTTT	CASSSAGRETEAFF
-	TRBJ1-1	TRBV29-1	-	TGCAGCGTCCACAGGGCGACTGACACTGAAGCTTTCTTT	CSVHRATDTEAFF
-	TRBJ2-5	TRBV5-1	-	TGCGCCAGCAGCTTGAAAGACCCCACTGGAGAGACCCAGTACTTC	CASSLKDPTGETQYF
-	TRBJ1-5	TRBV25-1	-	TGTGCCAGCAGTGAATATACGGCTAATCAGCCCCAGCATTTT	CASSEYTANQPQHF
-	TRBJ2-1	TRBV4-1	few	TGCGCCAGCAGCGGAGAATCCTACAATGAGCAGTTCTTC	CASSGESYNEQFF
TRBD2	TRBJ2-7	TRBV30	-	TGTGCCTGGAGTGTACTAAGCGGGAGCTACGAGCAGTACTTC	CAWSVLSGSYEQYF
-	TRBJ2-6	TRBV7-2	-	TGTGCCAGCAGCTTACCCCCCAGGCCCTCTGGGGCCAACGTCCTGACTTTC	CASSLPPRPSGANVLTF
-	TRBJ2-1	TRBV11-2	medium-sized	TGTGCCAGCAGCTTAGGAGGGGAGAGCTCCTACAATGAGCAGTTCTTC	CASSLGGESSYNEQFF
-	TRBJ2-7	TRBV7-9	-	TGTGCCAGCAGCTCCCCTGGGGGCGGCTACGAGCAGTACTTC	CASSSPGGGYEQYF
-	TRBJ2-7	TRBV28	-	TGTGCCAGCACCTTTCACAGGGTTGGCGAGCAGTACTTC	CASTFHRVGEQYF
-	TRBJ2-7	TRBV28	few	TGTGCCAGCCAAACCTACCCTGGCGAGCAGTACTTC	CASQTYPGEQYF
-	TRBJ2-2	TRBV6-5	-	TGTGCCAGCGGGAATCAGGGGCGCAATAGGGAGCTGTTTTTT	CASGNQGRNRELFF
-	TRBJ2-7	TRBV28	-	TGTGCCAGCAGTTTATGGATGTCGGGCGGCGAGCAGTACTTC	CASSLWMSGGEQYF
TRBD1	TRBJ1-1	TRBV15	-	TGTGCCACCAGTCCCGGGACAGGGGAGGGGTACACTGAAGCTTTCTTT	CATSPGTGEGYTEAFF
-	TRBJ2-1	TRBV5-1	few	TGCGCCAGCAGTTTACAGGGTACGCATGAGCAGTTCTTC	CASSLQGTHEQFF
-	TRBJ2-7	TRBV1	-	TGCACCAGCAGCCAAGTAAAGGCCATAGTCTTC	CTSSQVKAIVF
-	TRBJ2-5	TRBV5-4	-	TGTGCCAGCAGCTTTGTGGGGATGGAGACCCAGTACTTC	CASSFVGMETQYF
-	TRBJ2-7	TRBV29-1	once	TGCAGCGTTGCCAGGGCATACGAGCAGTACTTC	CSVARAYEQYF
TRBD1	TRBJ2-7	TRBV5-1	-	TGCGCCAGCAGCCGGGGACAGACCTACGAGCAGTACTTC	CASSRGQTYEQYF
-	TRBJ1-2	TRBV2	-	TGTGCCAGCAGTAAACTCCAGGACTATGGCTACACCTTC	CASSKLQDYGYTF
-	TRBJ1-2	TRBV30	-	TGTGCCTGGAGTGTGGATCAGGGGAGCGGCTACACCTTC	CAWSVDQGSGYTF
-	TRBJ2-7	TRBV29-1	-	TGCAGCGTTGAAATCGTTTACGAGCAGTACTTC	CSVEIVYEQYF
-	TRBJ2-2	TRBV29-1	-	TGCAGCGTTTCCCCCCGTGGGGGTGTCACCGGGGAGCTGTTTTTT	CSVSPRGGVTGELFF
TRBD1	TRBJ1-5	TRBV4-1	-	TGCGCCAGCAGCCTGACAGGGGGCGTCGGCAATCAGCCCCAGCATTTT	CASSLTGGVGNQPQHF
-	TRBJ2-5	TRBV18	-	TGTGCCAGCTCACCGCGGCCTCGCGAGACCCAGTACTTC	CASSPRPRETQYF
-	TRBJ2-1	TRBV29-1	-	TGCAGCGCGCCAGGGTCAGCGGCTGTAGGAGAGCAGTTCTTC	CSAPGSAAVGEQFF
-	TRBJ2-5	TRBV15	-	TGTGCCACCAGCTCTACACCGCGGACGGGCAGTGGGGAGACCCAGTACTTC	CATSSTPRTGSGETQYF
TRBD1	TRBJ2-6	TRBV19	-	TGTGCCAGTAGTATCGGACAGGGTAATCCTGGGGCCAACGTCCTGACTTTC	CASSIGQGNPGANVLTF
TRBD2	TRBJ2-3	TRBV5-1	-	TGCGCCAGCAGCCCTGAATTCCTTAGCGGGAGAGGCACAGATACGCAGTATTTT	CASSPEFLSGRGTDTQYF
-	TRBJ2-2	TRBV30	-	TGTGCCGGGGGCCTAGGGGAGCTGTTTTTT	CAGGLGELFF
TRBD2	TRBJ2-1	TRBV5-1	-	TGCGCCAGCAGCCTAGCGGGGAATGAGCAGTTCTTC	CASSLAGNEQFF
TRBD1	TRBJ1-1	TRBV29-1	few	TGCAGCGTTGGACAGGGAGGATCGACTGAAGCTTTCTTT	CSVGQGGSTEAFF
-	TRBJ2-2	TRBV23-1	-	TGCGCCAGCAGTCAATCAGTATCGGTGAACACCGGGGAGCTGTTTTTT	CASSQSVSVNTGELFF
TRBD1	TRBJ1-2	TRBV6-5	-	TGTGCCAGCAGTTTGGTCCGGGACAGGGTCTATGGCTACACCTTC	CASSLVRDRVYGYTF
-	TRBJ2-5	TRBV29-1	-	TGCAGCGTTGAAGATGGAGGGTGGCAGGAAGAGACCCAGTACTTC	CSVEDGGWQEETQYF
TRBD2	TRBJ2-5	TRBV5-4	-	TGTGCCAGCAGCTTGGCTAGCGGGAGTTCTCGAGAGACCCAGTACTTC	CASSLASGSSRETQYF
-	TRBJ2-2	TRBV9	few	TGTGCCAGCAGCCCGAGTCCTTCCCAGGAGTTCCGGGAGCTGTTTTTT	CASSPSPSQEFRELFF
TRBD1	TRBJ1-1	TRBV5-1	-	TGCGCCAGCAGCTTGGGGAGGGGGCAAGCTTTCTTT	CASSLGRGQAFF